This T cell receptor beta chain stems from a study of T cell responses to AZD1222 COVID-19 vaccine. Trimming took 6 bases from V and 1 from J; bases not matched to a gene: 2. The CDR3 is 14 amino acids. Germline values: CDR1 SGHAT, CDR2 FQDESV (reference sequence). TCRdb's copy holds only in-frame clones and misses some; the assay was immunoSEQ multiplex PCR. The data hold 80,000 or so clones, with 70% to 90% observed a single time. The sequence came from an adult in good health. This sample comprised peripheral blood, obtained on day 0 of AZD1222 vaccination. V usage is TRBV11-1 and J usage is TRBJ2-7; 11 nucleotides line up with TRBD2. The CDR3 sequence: CASSGTSGSYEQYF. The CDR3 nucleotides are TGTGCCAGCAGTGGGACTAGCGGATCCTACGAGCAGTACTTC.